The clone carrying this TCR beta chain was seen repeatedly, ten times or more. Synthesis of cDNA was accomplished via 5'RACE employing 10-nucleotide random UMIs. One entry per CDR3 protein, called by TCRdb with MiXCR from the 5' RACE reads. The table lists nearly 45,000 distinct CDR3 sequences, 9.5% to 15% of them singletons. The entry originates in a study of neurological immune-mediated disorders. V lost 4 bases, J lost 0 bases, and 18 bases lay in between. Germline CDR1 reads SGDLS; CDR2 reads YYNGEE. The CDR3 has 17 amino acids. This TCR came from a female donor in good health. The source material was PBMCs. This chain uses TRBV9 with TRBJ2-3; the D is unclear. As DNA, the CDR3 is TGTGCCAGCAGCTCAAGATCCGGCGTAGCTAGCACAGATACGCAGTATTTT. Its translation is CASSSRSGVASTDTQYF. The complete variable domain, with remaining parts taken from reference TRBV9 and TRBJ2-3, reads DSGVTQTPKHLITATGQRVTLRCSPRSGDLSVYWYQQSLDQGLQFLIQYYNGEERAKGNILERFSAQQFPDLHSELNLSSLELGDSALYFCASSSRSGVASTDTQYFGPGTRLTVL.